This T cell receptor (beta chain) was sequenced in a study of blood T cell repertoires in COVID-19. Study background: Whether acute or convalescent, the COVID-19 samples came from the United States, Italy and Spain. From T cells, B-cell-depleted T cells, or PBMCs came the material, which was cDNA or gDNA.

In the original workflow: Nucleated cell number was recorded as an estimate derived from reference gene primer amplification. Assay used: immunoSEQ multiplex PCR; TCRdb lists only in-frame clones, some missing. V and J calls plus clone size are reproduced from that table; the DNA served to infer D and trimming. The sample yields some 150,000 clones, around 80% seen once. This TCR derives from a woman between 50 and 59 years old in a cohort sampled during active or convalescent COVID-19. Sequencing was performed on peripheral blood.

CDR3 sequence reads: CASSFRQGGDTQYF. The CDR3 DNA is TGTGCCAGCAGCTTCAGACAGGGGGGAGATACGCAGTATTTT. The chain links TRBV7-2 to TRBJ2-3; 9 positions agree with TRBD1. The CDR3 contains 14 residues. In germline, CDR1 is SGHTA, CDR2 FQGNSA. With V trimmed by 3 bases and J by 5 bases, 3 bases remained unmatched. Full variable domain (missing parts from reference TRBV7-2 and TRBJ2-3): GAGVSQSPSNKVTEKGKDVELRCDPISGHTALYWYRQSLGQGLEFLIYFQGNSAPDKSGLPSDRFSAERTGGSVSTLTIQRTQQEDSAVYLCASSFRQGGDTQYFGPGTRLTVL.